This is a list of T cell receptor beta chains from one sample in a study of shared clonotypes between healthy human individuals. Clones were sequenced by immunoSEQ multiplex PCR, and TCRdb holds only the in-frame ones, with some missing. The sample holds roughly 500,000 clones, 95% to 97% seen once. Sequenced: naive CD4+ T cells sorted from blood. These receptor sequences come from a woman in her 30s in good health. CDR3s include the opening cysteine and the closing phenylalanine or tryptophan. A D gene is named only where the DNA matches it firmly. Size tells how often a clone was seen (once, few, many) or the class of an expanded clone, and some rows leave it out.

TRBJ2-7 16 TRBV7-2 - - TGTGCCAGCAGCTTAGATCTCAGGGGCCAGTACTACGAGCAGTACTTC CASSLDLRGQYYEQYF
TRBJ1-1 17 TRBV5-1 - - TGCGCCAGCAGCTTCGGGGACTTGCGGGAGGGCGGCACTGAAGCTTTCTTT CASSFGDLREGGTEAFF
TRBJ1-2 13 TRBV28 - - TGTGCCAGCAGCGTCCCGAGGGACTATGGCTACACCTTC CASSVPRDYGYTF
TRBJ2-1 16 TRBV18 - - TGTGCCAGCTCACCACAGTTAGCGGACACCCCAACTGAGCAGTTCTTC CASSPQLADTPTEQFF
TRBJ2-1 11 TRBV13 - - TGTGCCAGCAGCTGGGGACCTGGGCAGTTCTTC CASSWGPGQFF
TRBJ1-4 14 TRBV13 - TRBD1 TGTGCCAGCAGCCTAAGGACAGGGGAAGAAAAACTGTTTTTT CASSLRTGEEKLFF
TRBJ2-5 13 TRBV5-6 - - TGTGCCAGCAGCTCCCGAAGGGGGTCGGCCCAGTACTTC CASSSRRGSAQYF
TRBJ1-2 15 TRBV19 - - TGTGCCAGTAGTATGACGGCAGGCGCCCGCTATGGCTACACCTTC CASSMTAGARYGYTF
TRBJ2-7 16 TRBV4-2 - - TGTGCCAGCAGCCAAGAACTTTCCAGTGCCCTCTACGAGCAGTACTTC CASSQELSSALYEQYF
TRBJ1-4 15 TRBV28 - - TGTGCCAGCAGTTTGGGGCCTGACAGAGGGGAAATACTGTTTTTT CASSLGPDRGEILFF
TRBJ1-4 13 TRBV19 - - TGTGCCAGTACTGGACAGCCTAATGAAAAACTGTTTTTT CASTGQPNEKLFF
TRBJ1-1 14 TRBV6-4 - TRBD1 TGTGCCAGCAGCCAACAGGGGGCTAACACTGAAGCTTTCTTT CASSQQGANTEAFF
TRBJ2-2 16 TRBV7-2 - TRBD2 TGTGCCAGCAGCTCAGGACTAGCGGGAGGCACCGGGGAGCTGTTTTTT CASSSGLAGGTGELFF
TRBJ2-2 16 TRBV27 - TRBD2 TGTGCCAGCAGCGTGCGGGGGATATTGAACACCGGGGAGCTGTTTTTT CASSVRGILNTGELFF
TRBJ2-1 17 TRBV10-3 - - TGTGCCATCAGTGAGTCGGGAACTGCAAGCTCCTACAATGAGCAGTTCTTC CAISESGTASSYNEQFF
TRBJ2-5 12 TRBV29-1 - - TGCAGCGTTGGAACAGTGGGAGAGACCCAGTACTTC CSVGTVGETQYF
TRBJ2-7 15 TRBV4-1 - TRBD2 TGCGCCAGCACCCTAGGACTAGCCGTTCCCTACGAGCAGTACTTC CASTLGLAVPYEQYF
TRBJ1-5 12 TRBV27 - - TGTGCCAGCAGCCCATGGGGTCAGCCCCAGCATTTT CASSPWGQPQHF
TRBJ2-7 14 TRBV19 - - TGTGCCAGTAGTCGAGGGCAGTCCCCTTACGAGCAGTACTTC CASSRGQSPYEQYF
TRBJ1-1 13 TRBV12-2 - - TGTGCAAGTCGCTTCTGCATGAACACTGAAGCTTTCTTT CASRFCMNTEAFF
TRBJ1-3 12 TRBV19 - TRBD1 TGTGCCACACAGGGGGCAGGAAACACCATATATTTT CATQGAGNTIYF
TRBJ2-7 14 TRBV28 - - TGTGCCAGCAGTTACGGAGACATATCCTACGAGCAGTACTTC CASSYGDISYEQYF
TRBJ2-7 15 TRBV5-1 - TRBD2 TGCGCCAGCAGCTTGCCTAGCGGGAGATTCTACGAGCAGTACTTC CASSLPSGRFYEQYF
TRBJ2-5 16 TRBV2 once TRBD2 TGTGCCAGCAGTGAAAGTTGGACTAGCGTGGGTAAGACCCAGTACTTC CASSESWTSVGKTQYF
TRBJ2-3 14 TRBV5-1 - - TGCGCCAGCAGCTTCGCGCCGGAGACAGATACGCAGTATTTT CASSFAPETDTQYF
TRBJ1-2 13 TRBV2 - - TGTGCCAGCAGTGATTCTCGGGCGAGGGGCTACACCTTC CASSDSRARGYTF
TRBJ1-2 12 TRBV6-5 - - TGTGCCAGCAGCCGGGGCGCCTCTGGCTACACCTTC CASSRGASGYTF
TRBJ2-1 14 TRBV5-1 - - TGCGCCAGCAGCCCGGGACTCGCCGACAATGAGCAGTTCTTC CASSPGLADNEQFF
TRBJ1-1 17 TRBV28 - - TGTGCCAGCCTCGCGGCAGGGAAAGGATTTACGAACACTGAAGCTTTCTTT CASLAAGKGFTNTEAFF
TRBJ2-1 18 TRBV7-8 - TRBD2 TGTGCCAGCAGCTCTATTCGGGGGGGGACTCTAGACTACAATGAGCAGTTCTTC CASSSIRGGTLDYNEQFF
TRBJ2-1 16 TRBV4-1 - TRBD2 TGCGCCAGCAGCCAAGAAGGGCTAGCGGGGGCCAATGAGCAGTTCTTC CASSQEGLAGANEQFF
TRBJ2-5 14 TRBV7-3 - - TGTGCCAGCAGCTTATCGCCATCGGGAGAGACCCAGTACTTC CASSLSPSGETQYF
TRBJ2-3 14 TRBV2 - - TGTGCCAGCAATAACAGGAGAAGCACAGATACGCAGTATTTT CASNNRRSTDTQYF
TRBJ1-6 15 TRBV30 - - TGTGCCTGGGGGAGGGGAGATTTCAATAATTCACCCCTCCACTTT CAWGRGDFNNSPLHF
TRBJ2-2 16 TRBV10-1 - - TGCGCCAGCAGTGATATTCAGGGGATAAACACCGGGGAGCTGTTTTTT CASSDIQGINTGELFF
TRBJ2-2 17 TRBV7-8 - TRBD2 TGTGCCAGCAGCTTAGCAGCGGGAGAATTGTACACCGGGGAGCTGTTTTTT CASSLAAGELYTGELFF
TRBJ2-7 11 TRBV29-1 - - TGCAGCGTGCGTTGGTTCTACGAGCAGTACTTC CSVRWFYEQYF
TRBJ2-3 15 TRBV28 - TRBD2 TGTGCCAGCAGCCCTGTTAGCGGGAGCACAGATACGCAGTATTTT CASSPVSGSTDTQYF
TRBJ2-5 16 TRBV6-1 - - TGTGCCAGCAGTGACGCGGCCGCGAGGGGATGGGAGACCCAGTACTTC CASSDAAARGWETQYF
TRBJ2-3 13 TRBV6-6 - - TGTGCCAGCAGTCCCGGACGTTTAGATACGCAGTATTTT CASSPGRLDTQYF
TRBJ2-1 14 TRBV4-2 - TRBD2 TGTGCCAGCAGCCAAGGGGGAGGGGACAATGAGCAGTTCTTC CASSQGGGDNEQFF
TRBJ1-5 11 TRBV2 - - TGTGCCAGCAGTCTTAACCAGCCCCAGCATTTT CASSLNQPQHF
TRBJ2-1 13 TRBV5-1 - TRBD2 TGCGCCAGCAGGACTAGCGCGTACAATGAGCAGTTCTTC CASRTSAYNEQFF
TRBJ1-1 11 TRBV20-1 - - TGCAGTGTTTCGACGAACACTGAAGCTTTCTTT CSVSTNTEAFF
TRBJ2-7 16 TRBV28 - TRBD1 TGTGCCAGCAGCGGTACAGGACAGGGTTTTACCTACGAGCAGTACTTC CASSGTGQGFTYEQYF
TRBJ1-1 18 TRBV19 - TRBD1 TGTGCCAGTAGTCCCCCGACAGGGGGCCGATATATGGACACTGAAGCTTTCTTT CASSPPTGGRYMDTEAFF
TRBJ1-2 11 TRBV2 - - TGTGCCAGCAGGCCCGACTATGGCTACACCTTC CASRPDYGYTF
TRBJ2-1 13 TRBV2 - TRBD2 TGTGCCAGCAGACTAGCGGTATACAATGAGCAGTTCTTC CASRLAVYNEQFF
TRBJ1-5 14 TRBV18 - - TGTGCCAGCTCACCAGGGGGGATCGGTCAGCCCCAGCATTTT CASSPGGIGQPQHF
TRBJ2-7 14 TRBV5-4 once - TGTGCCAGCAGCCTACAAGGGGTTCCCTACGAGCAGTACTTC CASSLQGVPYEQYF
TRBJ1-1 13 TRBV19 - - TGTGCCAGTAGACAAATGATGAACACTGAAGCTTTCTTT CASRQMMNTEAFF
TRBJ2-2 16 TRBV7-9 few TRBD2 TGTGCCAGCAGCTCCGGGACTAGCGAGAACACCGGGGAGCTGTTTTTT CASSSGTSENTGELFF
TRBJ1-4 14 TRBV6-1 - - TGTGCCAGCAGTCAGGGGCGGGCTAATGAAAAACTGTTTTTT CASSQGRANEKLFF
TRBJ2-1 18 TRBV2 - TRBD2 TGTGCCAGCAGCAGCGTCCCGGGGAGGGCCCCGTCCTACAATGAGCAGTTCTTC CASSSVPGRAPSYNEQFF
TRBJ2-2 13 TRBV29-1 - TRBD2 TGCAGCGGACTAGCGGCGAACACCGGGGAGCTGTTTTTT CSGLAANTGELFF